This TCR beta chain stems from a study of T cells in narcolepsy. The V gene lost 2 bases and the J gene lost 0 bases, with 3 bases spanning the gap. The CDR3 runs 13 residues. Germline CDR1 reads SGDLS; CDR2 reads YYNGEE. Points from the study as a whole: Autoreactive clonotypes reportedly recurred in blood of same and different patients, not controls.

This clone appeared a few times. Antigen: not known. Profiling relied on immunoSEQ multiplex PCR, and the TCRdb table lists in-frame clones only, not all of them. This sample has around 24,000 clones; roughly 77% occur once, and the top ten carry approximately 1.1%. The sequence derives from a human donor in good health. The J gene is TRBJ1-3, the V gene TRBV9; D is undetermined. The sequencing sample was made of memory (CD45RA-) CD4+ T cells from blood. This CDR3 reads CASSVASGNTIYF. CDR3 coding DNA: TGTGCCAGCAGCGTGGCCTCTGGAAACACCATATATTTT. Full variable domain (remainder filled in from reference TRBV9 and TRBJ1-3): DSGVTQTPKHLITATGQRVTLRCSPRSGDLSVYWYQQSLDQGLQFLIQYYNGEERAKGNILERFSAQQFPDLHSELNLSSLELGDSALYFCASSVASGNTIYFGEGSWLTVV.